This passage covers 27 T cell receptor beta chains from one sample sequenced in a study of blood T cell repertoires in COVID-19. The data were produced by immunoSEQ multiplex PCR, yet TCRdb's version contains in-frame clones alone and is incomplete. Among about 210,000 clones listed, about four fifths were seen once. The source material was peripheral blood. These receptors were collected from a woman aged 40 to 50 with active or convalescent COVID-19.

The chain has TRBV27 and TRBJ1-4, with 8 positions matching TRBD1. This CDR3 spans 15 amino acids. J lost 6 bases, V lost 3 bases, and 6 bases had no gene match. Germline CDR1 reads MNHEY; CDR2 reads SMNVEV (reference sequence). The CDR3: CASSLWTGRHEKLFF. In DNA, the CDR3 is TGTGCCAGCAGTTTGTGGACAGGGCGACATGAAAAACTGTTTTTT.

The chain combines TRBV2 with TRBJ2-1, with D possibly matching TRBD1 (6 bases). This CDR3 spans 14 amino acids. CDR1 and CDR2 from the germline V gene are SNHLY and FYNNEI. Trimming took 7 bases from V and 6 from J, leaving 16 bases between them. This CDR3 reads CASTLDRDTNEQFF. CDR3 sequence (DNA): TGTGCCAGCACATTAGACCGGGACACCAATGAGCAGTTCTTC.

On this clone itself: The sample contains more than one DNA sequence encoding this CDR3. This chain connects TRBV30 to TRBJ2-7; weak D call: TRBD2 (5 bases). Germline CDR1 is GTSNPN and CDR2 is SVGIG (reference sequence). The CDR3 loop spans 11 amino acids. Trimming stripped 0 bases from V and 6 bases from J, with 6 bases between. CDR3: CAWSVRGEQYF. Here the CDR3 DNA reads TGTGCCTGGAGTGTACGGGGCGAGCAGTACTTC.

For the CDR3, the DNA is TGTGCCAGCAGCAAACCACAGGGGCCGACACGGAATTCACCCCTCCACTTT. Its protein product is CASSKPQGPTRNSPLHF. The chain couples TRBV11-3 to TRBJ1-6; TRBD1 matches at 7 bases. The CDR3 has 17 amino acids. Germline lookup yields CDR1 SGHNT and CDR2 YENEEA. Trimming took 5 bases from V and 7 from J; bases not matched to a gene: 14.

The rearrangement uses TRBV27 and TRBJ2-2; 10 nucleotides line up with TRBD2. Germline assignment: CDR1 MNHEY and CDR2 SMNVEV (reference sequence). V shed 7 bases, J shed 5 bases, and the junction held 16 bases outside the gene matches. This CDR3 has 18 residues. The CDR3 region has the DNA TGTGCCAGCACCGGGGAGGCTAGCGGGAGTGCTTATACCGGGGAGCTGTTTTTT. Protein: CASTGEASGSAYTGELFF.

The table lists this clone with a count of one. V is TRBV28 and J is TRBJ1-5; 8 bases agree with TRBD1. CDR3 length: 15 amino acids. J lost 2 bases, V lost 6 bases, and 6 bases had no gene match. Germline-derived CDR1 and CDR2 are MDHEN and SYDVKM. The CDR3 region has the DNA TGTGCCAGCAGGGCCGGGACAGGAGGCAATCAGCCCCAGCATTTT. This codes for CASRAGTGGNQPQHF.

The rearrangement joins TRBV25-1 to TRBJ1-3; possibly TRBD1 for D (5 bases). This CDR3 contains 17 residues. The germline V gene has CDR1 MGHDK and CDR2 SYGVNS. Trimming removed 1 base at V and 4 bases at J, with 17 bases between. The CDR3 DNA follows: TGTGCCAGCAGTGAATCTGTTCTTGGGGGGACCGGAAACACCATATATTTT. Residues: CASSESVLGGTGNTIYF. The full variable domain, in which reference TRBV25-1 and TRBJ1-3 provide the parts outside the CDR3, is EADIYQTPRYLVIGTGKKITLECSQTMGHDKMYWYQQDPGMELHLIHYSYGVNSTEKGDLSSESTVSRIRTEHFPLTLESARPSHTSQYLCASSESVLGGTGNTIYFGEGSWLTVV.

The chain combines TRBV3-1 (or the pseudogene TRBV3-2) with TRBJ1-2, with TRBD1 matching over 10 bases. Germline V gene lookup returns CDR1 LGHDT and CDR2 YNNKEL (reference sequence). The length of the CDR3 is 13 residues. With 8 bases clipped from V and 4 bases from J, the junction kept 4 bases outside the gene matches. The CDR3 sequence: CASRDRGSYGYTF. The CDR3 DNA sequence: TGTGCCAGCCGGGACAGGGGCTCCTATGGCTACACCTTC.

The chain combines TRBV19 with TRBJ1-4; weak D call: TRBD1 (5 bases). The germline CDR1 and CDR2 sequences are LNHDA and SQIVND (reference sequence). This CDR3 spans 17 amino acids. V was cut by 5 bases and J by 2 bases, with 18 bases left in between. CDR3 DNA: TGTGCCAGTAGTCACGGACGGGGGAGTGCCACTAATGAAAAACTGTTTTTT. It encodes CASSHGRGSATNEKLFF.

This chain connects TRBV2 to TRBJ2-1, with 7 bases fitting TRBD1. The CDR3 runs 13 residues. With 5 bases clipped from V and 5 bases from J, the junction kept 3 bases outside the gene matches. Germline CDR1 reads SNHLY; CDR2 reads FYNNEI. CDR3 protein: CASSLDRDNEQFF. The CDR3 nucleotides read TGTGCCAGCAGTCTCGACAGGGACAATGAGCAGTTCTTC.

This clone was found a few times. This chain links TRBV7-2 with TRBJ1-1; D is unclear. The CDR3 consists of 14 residues. Germline CDR1 reads SGHTA; CDR2 reads FQGNSA. Deletions cut 5 bases from V and 6 bases from J, with 16 bases between. CDR3 sequence (DNA): TGTGCCAGCAGCCTTGGGCGGGGTACGCCTGAAGCTTTCTTT. Its translation: CASSLGRGTPEAFF.

The rearrangement joins TRBV7-2 to TRBJ2-1; D unresolved. The length of the CDR3 is 11 residues. Germline V lookup: CDR1 SGHTA, CDR2 FQGNSA. V was clipped by 3 bases and J by 12 bases, with 9 bases between them. The CDR3 sequence is CASSFFAGQFF. The DNA of the CDR3 is TGTGCCAGCAGCTTTTTTGCCGGGCAGTTCTTC.

This clone was found a few times. The CDR3: CASSGDVWGQLSEAFF. The DNA for the CDR3 is TGTGCCAGCAGTGGGGACGTTTGGGGACAGTTGTCTGAAGCTTTCTTT. The chain carries TRBV2 and TRBJ1-1; 7 bases match TRBD1. CDR3 length: 16 residues. In germline, CDR1 is SNHLY, CDR2 FYNNEI. The trim removed 4 bases at V and 6 bases at J, leaving 14 bases unmatched.

The chain employs TRBV6-5 and TRBJ1-1; 8 nucleotides agree with TRBD1. The trim removed 6 bases at V and 1 base at J, leaving 4 bases unmatched. Germline CDR1 reads MNHEY; CDR2 reads SVGAGI. This CDR3 has 14 residues. As DNA, the CDR3 is TGTGCCAGCAGACCACAGGGGGAGAACACTGAAGCTTTCTTT. As protein: CASRPQGENTEAFF.

The chain uses TRBV7-8 and TRBJ1-4; no firm D call. The V and J ends lost 1 base and 8 bases respectively, with 14 bases between them. Looked up from germline, CDR1 is SGHVS and CDR2 is FQNEAQ. The CDR3 has 15 amino acids. The CDR3 protein is CASSLGGSGSEKLFF. CDR3 DNA sequence: TGTGCCAGCAGCTTAGGAGGGAGCGGGAGCGAAAAACTGTTTTTT.

This chain links TRBV5-4 with TRBJ2-2; 11 bases align to TRBD2. This CDR3 is 16 amino acids long. V shed 3 bases, J shed 2 bases, and the junction held 3 bases outside the gene matches. Looked up from germline, CDR1 is SGHNT and CDR2 is YYREEE (reference sequence). CDR3 sequence reads: CASSSRLAGNTGELFF. CDR3 nucleotides: TGTGCCAGCAGCTCAAGACTAGCGGGAAACACCGGGGAGCTGTTTTTT.

V usage is TRBV7-6 and J usage is TRBJ1-3, with D uncertain. V was clipped by 5 bases and J by 1 base, with 9 bases between them. The CDR3 length is 14 residues. Germline V gene lookup returns CDR1 SGHVS and CDR2 FNYEAQ. The CDR3 region has the DNA TGTGCCAGCAGCCGCGGTATGTCTGGAAACACCATATATTTT. Amino acid sequence: CASSRGMSGNTIYF.

The V call is TRBV15, the J call TRBJ1-1; possibly TRBD1 for D (5 bases). Between the trimmed V and J ends, which lost 0 bases and 8 bases, there was a span of 13 bases. This CDR3 region has 14 residues. Germline lookup yields CDR1 LNHNV and CDR2 YYDKDF (reference sequence). The CDR3 DNA reads TGTGCCACCAGCAGAGATCAGGGAACGGAGGAAGCTTTCTTT. Encoded protein: CATSRDQGTEEAFF.

The chain couples TRBV3-1 (or the pseudogene TRBV3-2) to TRBJ2-1, with 11 bases fitting TRBD2. V trimming: 4 bases; J trimming: 1 base; junction bases outside the gene matches: 6. The CDR3 extends over 17 amino acids. CDR1 and CDR2 (germline): LGHDT, YNNKEL (reference sequence). Here the CDR3 DNA reads TGTGCCAGCAGCCTTTTAGCGGGAGGGCCGTCCTACAATGAGCAGTTCTTC. Its translation is CASSLLAGGPSYNEQFF.

The gene calls are TRBV7-2 and TRBJ2-7; 12 bases are a match to TRBD1. CDR1 SGHTA and CDR2 FQGNSA come from the germline V gene. J gave up 4 bases and V 5 bases, and 6 bases lay outside the gene matches. The CDR3 length is 15 residues. In DNA form, the CDR3 reads TGTGCCAGCAGCCCCGGGACAGGGGGCTCATACGAGCAGTACTTC. Translating it yields CASSPGTGGSYEQYF.

The genes are TRBV2 and TRBJ2-1; TRBD2 agrees at 8 bases. CDR1 and CDR2 from the germline V gene are SNHLY and FYNNEI. V trimming: 8 bases; J trimming: 6 bases; junction bases outside the gene matches: 9. The CDR3 totals 14 residues. CDR3 bases: TGTGCCAGCGCCGGGACTAGTCGTATCAATGAGCAGTTCTTC. As protein: CASAGTSRINEQFF. Using reference TRBV2 and TRBJ2-1 for the parts outside the CDR3, the full variable domain is EPEVTQTPSHQVTQMGQEVILRCVPISNHLYFYWYRQILGQKVEFLVSFYNNEISEKSEIFDDQFSVERPDGSNFTLKIRSTKLEDSAMYFCASAGTSRINEQFFGPGTRLTVL.

The chain is built from TRBV7-3 and TRBJ2-6; TRBD1 might be the D (5 bases). The germline CDR1 and CDR2 sequences are SGHTA and FQGTGA. This CDR3 contains 15 residues. Trimming took off 2 bases at V and 3 bases at J, with 8 bases between the two ends. CDR3 sequence reads: CASSLGALGANVLTF. CDR3 nucleotides: TGTGCCAGCAGCTTAGGGGCACTTGGGGCCAACGTCCTGACTTTC. The full variable domain, with the rest looked up from reference TRBV7-3 and TRBJ2-6, is GAGVSQTPSNKVTEKGKYVELRCDPISGHTALYWYRQSLGQGPEFLIYFQGTGAADDSGLPNDRFFAVRPEGSVSTLKIQRTERGDSAVYLCASSLGALGANVLTFGAGSRLTVL.

V gene TRBV18 combines with J gene TRBJ1-1, with a weak D call TRBD1 (5 bases). The CDR3 is 12 residues long. Between the trimmed V and J ends, which lost 4 bases and 7 bases, there was a span of 10 bases. Germline CDR1 is KGHSH and CDR2 is LQKENI. CDR3 region: CASSLATGEAFF. In nucleotides, the CDR3 is TGTGCCAGCTCACTTGCAACAGGTGAAGCTTTCTTT.

The chain combines TRBV11-2 with TRBJ1-2; no definite D call. Trimming left V 5 bases short and J 6 bases short, with 13 bases between. The germline gives CDR1 SGHAT, CDR2 FQNNGV. The CDR3 is 13 residues long. DNA for the CDR3: TGTGCCAGCAGCCTATCGCCTCTCAATGGCTACACCTTC. Encoded protein: CASSLSPLNGYTF.

The chain uses TRBV28 and TRBJ1-4, with D hard to call. The CDR3 is made up of 14 amino acids. CDR1 and CDR2 (germline): MDHEN, SYDVKM. V lost 6 bases and J 4 bases, leaving 12 bases between the germline ends. The CDR3 is CASRPAGSNEKLFF. Written as DNA, the CDR3 is TGTGCCAGCAGACCAGCAGGTAGTAATGAAAAACTGTTTTTT. The complete variable domain, with remaining parts taken from reference TRBV28 and TRBJ1-4, reads DVKVTQSSRYLVKRTGEKVFLECVQDMDHENMFWYRQDPGLGLRLIYFSYDVKMKEKGDIPEGYSVSREKKERFSLILESASTNQTSMYLCASRPAGSNEKLFFGSGTQLSVL.

The chain employs TRBV27 and TRBJ2-7, with D maybe TRBD1 (5 bases). Trimming shortened V by 6 bases and J by 3 bases, and 18 bases separated the two germline ends. The CDR3 runs to 15 residues. CDR1 and CDR2 from the germline V gene are MNHEY and SMNVEV (reference sequence). The CDR3 spells CASRTISGLFYEQYF. The CDR3 nucleotides read TGTGCCAGCAGAACCATTTCAGGGCTATTCTACGAGCAGTACTTC.

The CDR3 DNA reads TGTGCCAGTATGGGTGGGCAGGGCGTAGAAAAACTGTTTTTT. Translated, it gives CASMGGQGVEKLFF. The gene calls are TRBV19 and TRBJ1-4, with D possibly matching TRBD1 (5 bases). The V gene's germline CDR1 is LNHDA and CDR2 SQIVND (reference sequence). The CDR3 length is 14 residues. V was clipped by 7 bases and J by 8 bases, with 17 bases between them.